The 19 T cell receptor beta chains reported below all come from one sample, sequenced in a study of blood T cell repertoires in COVID-19. Sequencing used immunoSEQ multiplex PCR; TCRdb keeps in-frame clones, though not all of them. This sample has about 74,000 clones, with around 90% found just once. What was sequenced was peripheral blood. These receptors all stem from an elderly woman with active or convalescent COVID-19.

V and J are TRBV7-2 and TRBJ1-2; D not resolved. The CDR3 loop spans 15 amino acids. Trimming left V 5 bases short and J 4 bases short, with 17 bases between. Germline V gene data show CDR1 as SGHTA and CDR2 as FQGNSA. The CDR3 here is CASSPYRGWAYGYTF. CDR3 DNA: TGTGCCAGCAGCCCCTACCGAGGGTGGGCCTATGGCTACACCTTC.

V and J are TRBV6-5 and TRBJ1-1; D is ambiguous. Germline assignment: CDR1 MNHEY and CDR2 SVGAGI. The ends were cut back, 0 bases at V and 4 bases at J, with 15 bases in the middle. The length of the CDR3 is 16 residues. The CDR3 sequence: CASSYSLPETGTEAFF. CDR3 nucleotide sequence: TGTGCCAGCAGTTACTCTTTACCCGAAACGGGCACTGAAGCTTTCTTT.

The gene calls are TRBV5-6 and TRBJ1-6; TRBD1 matches 9 bases. Looked up from germline, CDR1 is SGHDT and CDR2 is YYEEEE. The V segment lost 6 bases and the J segment 8 bases; nucleotides outside the gene matches: 9. CDR3 length: 15 residues. CDR3 DNA: TGTGCCAGCACCCGGACAGGGGAGCTTGATTCACCCCTCCACTTT. Protein product: CASTRTGELDSPLHF. Together with reference TRBV5-6 and TRBJ1-6, the CDR3 gives the full variable domain: DAGVTQSPTHLIKTRGQQVTLRCSPKSGHDTVSWYQQALGQGPQFIFQYYEEEERQRGNFPDRFSGHQFPNYSSELNVNALLLGDSALYLCASTRTGELDSPLHFGNGTRLTVT.

The V and J genes are TRBV10-3 and TRBJ2-7, with D possibly being TRBD1 (6 bases). This CDR3 comprises 14 residues. The V gene's germline CDR1 is ENHRY and CDR2 SYGVKD. V was clipped by 3 bases and J by 5 bases, with 14 bases between them. The DNA of the CDR3 is TGTGCCATCAGTGACGTGGGGGCCGAAGACGAGCAGTACTTC. Its protein is CAISDVGAEDEQYF.

This chain joins TRBV15 and TRBJ1-5; a weak D match, TRBD1 (6 bases). In germline, CDR1 is LNHNV, CDR2 YYDKDF (reference sequence). The length of the CDR3 is 15 residues. Trimming pared 0 bases from V and 4 bases from J, leaving 10 bases between. This CDR3 is CATSRDFGQNQPQHF. CDR3 coding DNA: TGTGCCACCAGCAGAGATTTTGGACAGAATCAGCCCCAGCATTTT. The whole variable domain, remainder taken from reference TRBV15 and TRBJ1-5, is DAMVIQNPRYQVTQFGKPVTLSCSQTLNHNVMYWYQQKSSQAPKLLFHYYDKDFNNEADTPDNFQSRRPNTSFCFLDIRSPGLGDTAMYLCATSRDFGQNQPQHFGDGTRLSIL.

This chain joins TRBV6-2 or TRBV6-3 and TRBJ2-1; 7 bases fit TRBD2. V lost 4 bases, J lost 5 bases, and 11 bases stayed unmatched. The germline CDR1 and CDR2 sequences are MNHEY and SVGEGT. The CDR3 extends over 16 amino acids. DNA of the CDR3: TGTGCCAGCAGTTCCCCAGCTAGCGGAGCTAACAATGAGCAGTTCTTC. This codes for CASSSPASGANNEQFF.

This chain joins TRBV29-1 and TRBJ2-7, with 7 bases aligning to TRBD2. Germline V lookup: CDR1 SQVTM, CDR2 ANQGSEA. This CDR3 is 13 amino acids long. Trimming cost V 6 bases and J 4 bases; bases outside gene matches: 9. CDR3 DNA: TGCAGCGTCTCTGGGGGGGAGGGGTACGAGCAGTACTTC. It is translated as CSVSGGEGYEQYF.

In regard to this clone: Germline is not matched at one junction end, which may reflect a read error. The V call is TRBV7-7, the J call TRBJ2-5, with TRBD2 as a possible D gene (6 bases). Germline V gene lookup returns CDR1 SSHAT and CDR2 FNYEAQ (reference sequence). CDR3 length: 16 amino acids. This CDR3 reads CASSLRAGPPAETQYF. The CDR3 DNA follows: TGTGCTAGCAGCTTAAGGGCGGGACCACCGGCAGAGACCCAGTACTTC.

The CDR3 nucleotides read TGTGCCATCAGTGAAGGACAAGACTATGGCTACACCTTC. Translating it yields CAISEGQDYGYTF. J is TRBJ1-2 and V is TRBV10-3; D possibly corresponds to TRBD1 (5 bases). This CDR3 has 13 amino acids. Per germline, CDR1 ENHRY and CDR2 SYGVKD. V shed 3 bases and J shed 3 bases, with 8 bases lying between them.

CDR3 loop: CASSLGVPWAFF. The CDR3 coding sequence is TGTGCCAGCAGTTTAGGAGTTCCCTGGGCTTTCTTT. The V and J genes are TRBV12-3 or TRBV12-4 and TRBJ1-1; no definite D call. V dropped 1 base and J dropped 11 bases, with 11 bases sitting between them. The length of the CDR3 is 12 residues.

This chain connects TRBV13 to TRBJ1-1, with TRBD1 identical over 7 bases. In germline, CDR1 is PRHDT, CDR2 FYEKMQ (reference sequence). With V trimmed by 1 base and J by 5 bases, 7 bases remained unmatched. This CDR3 comprises 15 residues. The CDR3 nucleotides read TGTGCCAGCAGCTTAGAGGCAGGGGGTAGAACTGAAGCTTTCTTT. Translation: CASSLEAGGRTEAFF.

CDR3 sequence (DNA): TGTGCCACCCTCTCCAGCACAGATACGCAGTATTTT. Amino acid sequence: CATLSSTDTQYF. The rearrangement joins TRBV24-1 to TRBJ2-3; D call uncertain. The CDR3 has 12 amino acids. From germline, CDR1 is KGHDR and CDR2 SFDVKD. Deletions cut 9 bases from V and 0 bases from J, with 6 bases between.

The gene calls are TRBV7-9 and TRBJ2-3; 7 bases fit TRBD1. CDR3 length equals 14 residues. Trimming took 4 bases from V and 5 from J; bases not matched to a gene: 6. Germline V CDR1 and CDR2: SEHNR, FQNEAQ (reference sequence). CDR3 in DNA: TGTGCCAGCAGCTCAACAGGGGCGAGAGATACGCAGTATTTT. Its translation is CASSSTGARDTQYF. Complete variable domain (other parts from reference TRBV7-9 and TRBJ2-3): DTGVSQNPRHKITKRGQNVTFRCDPISEHNRLYWYRQTLGQGPEFLTYFQNEAQLEKSRLLSDRFSAERPKGSFSTLEIQRTEQGDSAMYLCASSSTGARDTQYFGPGTRLTVL.

The V and J genes are TRBV29-1 and TRBJ2-3; D gene uncertain. The CDR3 has 12 amino acids. Germline V gene data show CDR1 as SQVTM and CDR2 as ANQGSEA. With 7 bases removed from V and 2 bases from J, the gap between germline ends came to 10 bases. CDR3 region: CSGLEDTDTQYF. Written as DNA, the CDR3 is TGCAGCGGTCTCGAGGACACAGATACGCAGTATTTT.

The chain recombines TRBV6-5 with TRBJ1-2; TRBD1 agrees at 10 bases. The germline V gene has CDR1 MNHEY and CDR2 SVGAGI. The CDR3 consists of 15 residues. V lost 8 bases and J lost 7; bases outside the gene matches: 13. CDR3 DNA sequence: TGTGCCAGCGGGTGGAGACAGGGGGCTTCGTCTGGCTACACCTTC. Its translation: CASGWRQGASSGYTF.

The rearrangement uses TRBV5-4 and TRBJ2-3, with TRBD2 matching over 11 bases. The V gene end was trimmed by 0 bases and the J gene end by 3 bases; junction bases not matched to a gene: 3. This CDR3 has 16 residues. CDR1 SGHNT and CDR2 YYREEE come from the germline V gene (reference sequence). The CDR3 loop reads CASSLALAGGTDTQYF. The DNA of the CDR3 is TGTGCCAGCAGCTTGGCCCTAGCGGGAGGAACAGATACGCAGTATTTT. Based on the CDR3 plus reference TRBV5-4 and TRBJ2-3, the full variable domain is ETGVTQSPTHLIKTRGQQVTLRCSSQSGHNTVSWYQQALGQGPQFIFQYYREEENGRGNFPPRFSGLQFPNYSSELNVNALELDDSALYLCASSLALAGGTDTQYFGPGTRLTVL.

The chain has TRBV6-4 and TRBJ1-2; the D gene is possibly TRBD1 (6 bases). This CDR3 is 14 amino acids long. The germline CDR1 and CDR2 sequences are MRHNA and SNTAGT. The V end lost 2 bases, the J end lost 10 bases, and 17 bases lay between the germline ends. This CDR3 reads CASSDNPSGVDYTF. CDR3 coding DNA: TGTGCCAGCAGTGACAACCCCTCAGGGGTCGACTACACCTTC.

This chain joins TRBV5-6 and TRBJ2-7, with D perhaps matching TRBD1 (7 bases). CDR1 is SGHDT and CDR2 is YYEEEE in the germline V gene. The CDR3 has 12 residues. The ends were cut back, 7 bases at V and 5 bases at J, with 13 bases in the middle. The CDR3 protein is CASGQGGHEQYF. In nucleotides, the CDR3 is TGTGCCAGCGGGCAGGGGGGCCACGAGCAGTACTTC.

There are a few counts of this clone. In DNA, the CDR3 is TGTGCCAGCAGCCGGGGAGGTCACGAGCAGTACTTC. Amino acids: CASSRGGHEQYF. V and J are TRBV6-2 or TRBV6-3 and TRBJ2-7; a weak D match, TRBD2 (6 bases). Germline assignment: CDR1 MNHEY and CDR2 SVGEGT. V lost 6 bases and J 5 bases, leaving 11 bases between the germline ends. The CDR3 consists of 12 residues.